The 19 T cell receptor beta chains below come from one sample, sequenced in a study of cytomegalovirus exposure and HLA in healthy donors. The study ran its PCR with 60 Vbeta and 13 Jbeta primers. The data were produced by immunoSEQ multiplex PCR, yet TCRdb's version contains in-frame clones alone and is incomplete. The sample lists about 120,000 clones; approximately 80% were seen once. The specimen sequenced was PBMCs. The source of these receptors is a man younger than 30 in good health and CMV-seropositive.

V and J are TRBV30 and TRBJ1-4, with D possibly TRBD1 on 5 matching bases. Trimming stripped 0 bases from V and 11 bases from J, with 13 bases between. Per germline, CDR1 GTSNPN and CDR2 SVGIG (reference sequence). The CDR3 length is 13 residues. The CDR3 sequence is CAWSVDRGGKLFF. DNA of the CDR3: TGTGCCTGGAGTGTGGATAGGGGAGGGAAACTGTTTTTT.

This chain joins TRBV19 and TRBJ1-1; 8 bases fit TRBD1. Unmatched junction bases numbered 7, after V lost 5 bases and J lost 5 bases. Germline assignment: CDR1 LNHDA and CDR2 SQIVND (reference sequence). This CDR3 has 14 amino acids. CDR3 amino acids: CASSPGDRRTEAFF. The CDR3 nucleotides are TGTGCCAGTAGTCCTGGGGACAGGAGAACTGAAGCTTTCTTT.

The V gene is TRBV7-8, the J gene TRBJ1-4; D perhaps matches TRBD1 (6 bases). Germline CDR1 and CDR2: SGHVS and FQNEAQ. This CDR3 is 16 amino acids long. V lost 5 bases to trimming and J lost 1 base, with 14 bases between them. As DNA, the CDR3 is TGTGCCAGCAGCCCACGACGGGACATAACTAATGAAAAACTGTTTTTT. Its protein is CASSPRRDITNEKLFF.

The V call is TRBV28, the J call TRBJ2-5; 8 nucleotides line up with TRBD1. Trimming cost V 5 bases and J 5 bases; bases outside gene matches: 7. Germline CDR1 and CDR2: MDHEN and SYDVKM. The length of the CDR3 is 14 residues. CDR3 sequence reads: CASSPDRGAETQYF. The CDR3 DNA follows: TGTGCCAGCAGTCCAGACAGGGGCGCCGAGACCCAGTACTTC.

The chain combines TRBV9 with TRBJ2-3; D is possibly TRBD2 (6 bases). CDR1 and CDR2 (germline): SGDLS, YYNGEE. The length of the CDR3 is 15 residues. V was clipped by 0 bases and J by 0 bases, with 8 bases between them. The CDR3: CASSVGGGSTDTQYF. The CDR3 DNA follows: TGTGCCAGCAGCGTAGGCGGAGGGAGCACAGATACGCAGTATTTT.

This clone was seen once. The J gene is TRBJ2-2, the V gene TRBV4-1; 7 nucleotides align to TRBD1. Germline V gene data show CDR1 as MGHRA and CDR2 as YSYEKL. V shed 1 base, J shed 4 bases, and the junction held 6 bases outside the gene matches. The length of the CDR3 is 16 residues. The CDR3 loop reads CASSQVTRGPTGELFF. CDR3 bases: TGCGCCAGCAGCCAAGTGACAAGGGGGCCCACCGGGGAGCTGTTTTTT.

This clone was counted a few times. The chain recombines TRBV15 with TRBJ1-1; D gene uncertain. V shed 1 base and J shed 3 bases, with 12 bases lying between them. This CDR3 contains 15 residues. Germline CDR1 LNHNV, CDR2 YYDKDF (reference sequence). The CDR3 DNA sequence: TGTGCCACCAGCAGAGTCCGGGAAGGCGACACTGAAGCTTTCTTT. Translation: CATSRVREGDTEAFF.

The chain is built from TRBV27 and TRBJ2-7; 13 bases fit TRBD2. Germline V gene sequence: CDR1 MNHEY, CDR2 SMNVEV (reference sequence). J was trimmed by 2 bases and V by 0 bases; bases with no gene match: 1. This CDR3 comprises 16 residues. CDR3 amino acids: CASSLSGTSGTYEQYF. As DNA, the CDR3 is TGTGCCAGCAGTTTATCGGGGACTAGCGGGACCTACGAGCAGTACTTC.

This sequence joins TRBV29-1 and TRBJ1-3; a weak D match, TRBD1 (5 bases). Trimming cost V 7 bases and J 2 bases, with 9 bases left between them. Germline V lookup: CDR1 SQVTM, CDR2 ANQGSEA. The CDR3 runs 12 residues. The CDR3 region is CSADSTGNTIYF. The CDR3 DNA reads as TGCAGCGCCGACAGTACTGGAAACACCATATATTTT.

This clone was picked up a small number of times. The chain recombines TRBV10-3 with TRBJ2-7; 8 bases map to TRBD2. The J segment lost 1 base and the V segment lost 6 bases, leaving 2 bases of the junction unmatched. CDR3 length: 13 residues. CDR1 is ENHRY and CDR2 is SYGVKD in the germline V gene. The CDR3 sequence: CAISGTSSYEQYF. The CDR3 DNA is TGTGCCATCAGCGGGACTAGTTCCTACGAGCAGTACTTC.

The chain links TRBV7-9 to TRBJ2-3, with 14 positions matching TRBD2. Trimming cost V 5 bases and J 0 bases; bases outside gene matches: 4. The germline CDR1 and CDR2 sequences are SEHNR and FQNEAQ (reference sequence). The CDR3 contains 17 residues. The CDR3 DNA follows: TGTGCCAGCAGCCTTGGGACTAGCGGGGGAAGCACAGATACGCAGTATTTT. Protein sequence: CASSLGTSGGSTDTQYF. Full variable domain (remainder filled in from reference TRBV7-9 and TRBJ2-3): DTGVSQNPRHKITKRGQNVTFRCDPISEHNRLYWYRQTLGQGPEFLTYFQNEAQLEKSRLLSDRFSAERPKGSFSTLEIQRTEQGDSAMYLCASSLGTSGGSTDTQYFGPGTRLTVL.

This chain joins TRBV19 and TRBJ1-2; 7 bases match TRBD1. CDR1 is LNHDA, CDR2 SQIVND, per germline (reference sequence). This CDR3 is 13 amino acids long. J was trimmed by 5 bases and V by 7 bases; bases with no gene match: 7. CDR3: CASTSGQPYGYTF. The CDR3 DNA sequence: TGTGCCAGTACCTCGGGACAGCCATATGGCTACACCTTC.

DNA of the CDR3: TGCAGCGTTGAAAAAGGGCCCACAGGACAAGAGACCCAGTACTTC. This sequence encodes CSVEKGPTGQETQYF. The V gene is TRBV29-1, the J gene TRBJ2-5, with D possibly being TRBD1 (5 bases). The V end lost 2 bases, the J end lost 2 bases, and 15 bases lay between the germline ends. CDR1 and CDR2 from the germline V gene are SQVTM and ANQGSEA. The CDR3 has 15 amino acids.

This chain connects TRBV18 to TRBJ1-1; 7 bases are shared with TRBD1. V was clipped by 4 bases and J by 0 bases; unmatched bases: 5. Per germline, CDR1 KGHSH and CDR2 LQKENI. The CDR3 loop spans 15 amino acids. In nucleotides, the CDR3 is TGTGCCAGCTCACTCCAGACAGGGTTGAACACTGAAGCTTTCTTT. Its translation is CASSLQTGLNTEAFF.

The V and J genes are TRBV27 and TRBJ1-2, with D uncertain. The germline CDR1 and CDR2 sequences are MNHEY and SMNVEV (reference sequence). V dropped 6 bases and J dropped 2 bases, with 13 bases sitting between them. The CDR3 is made up of 14 amino acids. Here the CDR3 DNA reads TGTGCCAGCAGGCGACCGGGAGCGAACTATGGCTACACCTTC. This gives the protein CASRRPGANYGYTF.

This clone has more than one count but fewer than ten. This chain links TRBV5-1 with TRBJ2-1; 9 bases fit TRBD1. Germline V CDR1 and CDR2: SGHRS, YFSETQ. Trimming at V came to 0 bases and at J to 8 bases, leaving 15 bases not matched to a gene. CDR3 size: 18 residues. The CDR3 DNA follows: TGCGCCAGCAGCTTGGCCTCCTGGGGGGGACAGGGTGTGTATGAGCAGTTCTTC. The encoded protein is CASSLASWGGQGVYEQFF.

This clone was counted a few times. The rearrangement links TRBV27 to TRBJ2-1, with a weak D call TRBD2 (7 bases). The CDR3 loop spans 16 amino acids. Germline CDR1 and CDR2: MNHEY and SMNVEV (reference sequence). With 5 bases removed from V and 13 bases from J, the gap between germline ends came to 27 bases. CDR3 sequence: CASSHPGEGTLVSQFF. CDR3 nucleotides: TGTGCCAGCAGTCATCCAGGGGAGGGGACTCTGGTGAGCCAGTTCTTC.

The V gene is TRBV27, the J gene TRBJ2-2, with 8 bases that match TRBD1. V gave up 6 bases and J gave up 7 bases; unmatched junction bases: 4. Germline CDR1 and CDR2: MNHEY and SMNVEV (reference sequence). This CDR3 contains 13 residues. The CDR3 coding sequence is TGTGCCAGCAGGACAGGGGTGTACGGGGAGCTGTTTTTT. This sequence encodes CASRTGVYGELFF.

The J gene is TRBJ2-1, the V gene TRBV9; 9 bases are a match to TRBD2. Germline CDR1 is SGDLS and CDR2 is YYNGEE. The V segment lost 0 bases and the J segment 5 bases; nucleotides outside the gene matches: 3. CDR3 size: 15 residues. The CDR3 loop reads CASSVVAGENNEQFF. The CDR3 DNA follows: TGTGCCAGCAGCGTAGTAGCGGGAGAGAACAATGAGCAGTTCTTC.